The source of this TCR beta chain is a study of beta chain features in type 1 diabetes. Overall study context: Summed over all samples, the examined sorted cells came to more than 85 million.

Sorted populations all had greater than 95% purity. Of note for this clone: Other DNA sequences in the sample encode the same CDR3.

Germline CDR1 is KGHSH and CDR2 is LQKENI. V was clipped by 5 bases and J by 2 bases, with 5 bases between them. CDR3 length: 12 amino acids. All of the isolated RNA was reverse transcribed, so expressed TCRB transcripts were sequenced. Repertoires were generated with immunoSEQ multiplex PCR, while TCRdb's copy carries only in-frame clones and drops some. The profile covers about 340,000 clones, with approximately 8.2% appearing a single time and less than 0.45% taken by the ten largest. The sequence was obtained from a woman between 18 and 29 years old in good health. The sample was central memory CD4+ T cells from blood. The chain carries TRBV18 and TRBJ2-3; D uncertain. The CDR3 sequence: CASSADTDTQYF. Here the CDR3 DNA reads TGTGCCAGCTCAGCAGACACAGATACGCAGTATTTT.